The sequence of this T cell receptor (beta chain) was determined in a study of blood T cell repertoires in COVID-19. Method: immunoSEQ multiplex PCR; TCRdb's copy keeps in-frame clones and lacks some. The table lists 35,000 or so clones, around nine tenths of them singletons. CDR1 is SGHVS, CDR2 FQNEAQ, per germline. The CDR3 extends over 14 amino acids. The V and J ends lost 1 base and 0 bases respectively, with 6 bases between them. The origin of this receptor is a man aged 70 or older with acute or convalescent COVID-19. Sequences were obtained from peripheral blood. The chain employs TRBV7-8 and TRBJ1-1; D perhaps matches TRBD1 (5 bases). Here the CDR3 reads CASSLGQLNTEAFF. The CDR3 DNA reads TGTGCCAGCAGCTTAGGACAGTTGAACACTGAAGCTTTCTTT.